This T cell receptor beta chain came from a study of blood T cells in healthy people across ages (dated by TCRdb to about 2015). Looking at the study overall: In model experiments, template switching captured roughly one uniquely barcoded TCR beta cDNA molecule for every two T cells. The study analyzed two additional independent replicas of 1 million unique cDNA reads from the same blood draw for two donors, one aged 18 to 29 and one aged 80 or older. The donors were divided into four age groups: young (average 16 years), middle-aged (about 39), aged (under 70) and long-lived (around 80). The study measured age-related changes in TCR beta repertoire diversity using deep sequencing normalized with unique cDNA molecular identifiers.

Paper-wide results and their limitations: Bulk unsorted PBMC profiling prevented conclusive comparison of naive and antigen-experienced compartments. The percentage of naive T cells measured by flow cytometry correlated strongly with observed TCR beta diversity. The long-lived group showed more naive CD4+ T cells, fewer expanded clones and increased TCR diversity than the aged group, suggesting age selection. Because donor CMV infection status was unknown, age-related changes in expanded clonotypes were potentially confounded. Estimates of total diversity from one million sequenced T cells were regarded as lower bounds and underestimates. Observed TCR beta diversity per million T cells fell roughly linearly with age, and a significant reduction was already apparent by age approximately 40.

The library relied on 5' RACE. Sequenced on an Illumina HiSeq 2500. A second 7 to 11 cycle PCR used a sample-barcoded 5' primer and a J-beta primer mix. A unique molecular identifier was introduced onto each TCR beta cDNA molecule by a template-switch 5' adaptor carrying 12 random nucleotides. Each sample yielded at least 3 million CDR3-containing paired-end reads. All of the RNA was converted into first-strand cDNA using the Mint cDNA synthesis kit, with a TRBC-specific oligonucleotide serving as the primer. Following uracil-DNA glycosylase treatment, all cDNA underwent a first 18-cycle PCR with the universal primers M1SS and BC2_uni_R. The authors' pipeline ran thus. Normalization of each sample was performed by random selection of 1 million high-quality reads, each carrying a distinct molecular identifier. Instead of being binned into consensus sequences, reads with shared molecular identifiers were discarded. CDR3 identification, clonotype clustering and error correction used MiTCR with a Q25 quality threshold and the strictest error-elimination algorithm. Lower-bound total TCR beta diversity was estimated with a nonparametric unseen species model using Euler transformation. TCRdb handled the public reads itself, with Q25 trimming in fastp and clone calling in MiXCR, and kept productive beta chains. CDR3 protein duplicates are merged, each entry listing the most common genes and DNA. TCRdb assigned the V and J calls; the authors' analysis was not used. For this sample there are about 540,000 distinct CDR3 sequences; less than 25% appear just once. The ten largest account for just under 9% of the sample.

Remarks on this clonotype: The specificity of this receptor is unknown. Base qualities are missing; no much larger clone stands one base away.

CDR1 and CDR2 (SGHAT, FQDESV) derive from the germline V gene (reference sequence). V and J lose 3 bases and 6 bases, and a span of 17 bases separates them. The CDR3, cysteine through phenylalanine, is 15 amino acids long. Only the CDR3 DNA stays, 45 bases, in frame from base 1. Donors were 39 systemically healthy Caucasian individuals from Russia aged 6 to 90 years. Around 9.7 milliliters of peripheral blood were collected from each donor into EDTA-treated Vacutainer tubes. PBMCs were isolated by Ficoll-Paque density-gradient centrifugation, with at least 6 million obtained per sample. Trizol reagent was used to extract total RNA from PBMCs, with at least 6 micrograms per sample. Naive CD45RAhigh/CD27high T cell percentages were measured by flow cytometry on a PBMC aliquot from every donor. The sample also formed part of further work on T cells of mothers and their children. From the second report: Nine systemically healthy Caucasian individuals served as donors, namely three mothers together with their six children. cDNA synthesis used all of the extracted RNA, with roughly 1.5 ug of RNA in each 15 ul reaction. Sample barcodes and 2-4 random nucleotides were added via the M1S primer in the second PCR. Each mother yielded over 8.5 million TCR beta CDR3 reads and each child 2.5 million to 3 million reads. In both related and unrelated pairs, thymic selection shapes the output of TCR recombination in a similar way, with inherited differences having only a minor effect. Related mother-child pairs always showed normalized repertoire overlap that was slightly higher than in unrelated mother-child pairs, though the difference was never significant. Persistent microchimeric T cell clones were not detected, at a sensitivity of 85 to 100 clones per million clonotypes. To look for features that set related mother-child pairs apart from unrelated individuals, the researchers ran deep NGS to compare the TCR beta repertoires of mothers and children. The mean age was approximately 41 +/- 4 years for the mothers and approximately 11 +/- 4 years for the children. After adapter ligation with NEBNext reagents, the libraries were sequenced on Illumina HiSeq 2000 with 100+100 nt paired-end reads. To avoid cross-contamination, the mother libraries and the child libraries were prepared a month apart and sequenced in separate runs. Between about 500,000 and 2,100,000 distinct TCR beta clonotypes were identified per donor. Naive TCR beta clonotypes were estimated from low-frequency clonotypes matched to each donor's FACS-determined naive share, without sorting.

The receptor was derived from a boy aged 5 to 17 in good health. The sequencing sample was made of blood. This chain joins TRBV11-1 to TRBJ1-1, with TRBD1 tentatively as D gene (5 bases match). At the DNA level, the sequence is TGTGCCAGCAGCTTTAATCCAGGGTACGCCGCTGAAGCTTTCTTT. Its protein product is CASSFNPGYAAEAFF.